This TCR beta chain was sequenced in a study of response to subunit inactivated influenza vaccine. Each CDR3 protein is one row after TCRdb ran MiXCR on the RT-PCR reads. In the table there are 800,000 or so distinct CDR3 sequences, 21% of which are singletons. Germline V CDR1 and CDR2: SGHNT, YENEEA. There are 17 residues in the CDR3. With V trimmed by 5 bases and J by 2 bases, 5 bases remained unmatched. As to this clonotype: Antigen unknown.

Study observations and caveats: The authors offered the suggestion that each seasonal influenza vaccination recruits few new T cells.

The chain links TRBV11-3 to TRBJ2-6, with TRBD1 matching 11 bases. The sequencing here drew on PBMCs from blood, taken 4 to 6 days after vaccination. The receptor was derived from a middle-aged man who received an inactivated influenza vaccine. CDR3 amino acids: CASSPGTGGTGANVLTF. In DNA form, the CDR3 reads TGTGCCAGCAGCCCCGGGACAGGGGGGACTGGGGCCAACGTCCTGACTTTC.